A selection of T cell receptor beta chains follows, all from one sample in a study of HIV-infected patients and healthy controls. TCRdb independently ran MiXCR on the 5' RACE reads; one entry per CDR3 protein. The sample yields some 13,000 distinct CDR3 sequences, 7.5% to 10% seen once. Sequenced material: blood. The receptors shown here come from an adult in good health. Each CDR3 is given with its conserved first and last residue. D genes are given only for firm matches. A row's size may be missing; if present it is once, few, many or a size class.

d_gene	j_gene	abundance	v_gene	CDR3nt	CDR3aa
NA	TRBJ1-4	many	TRBV20-1	TGCAGTGCTACACCAAACGAGGATGAAAAACTGTTTTTT	CSATPNEDEKLFF
NA	TRBJ1-3	many	TRBV7-2	TGTGCCAGCAGCCGGAGGAGCAACACCATATATTTT	CASSRRSNTIYF
NA	TRBJ2-5	many	TRBV24-1	TGTGCCACCAGTGATCTCTCCGGGGACGAGACCCAGTACTTC	CATSDLSGDETQYF
NA	TRBJ1-1	medium-sized	TRBV7-2	TGTGCCAGCAGCTTAGCGGAGAAGGCTCCGGGGACTGAAGCTTTCTTT	CASSLAEKAPGTEAFF
TRBD1	TRBJ2-1	many	TRBV7-9	TGTGCCAGCAGTCCCGGGACAGGGGGTTTGATTGAGCAGTTCTTC	CASSPGTGGLIEQFF
NA	TRBJ2-5	many	TRBV7-8	TGTGCCAGCAGCCCAACAGTGGGGCTAGCCTTTGGGGAGACCCAGTACTTC	CASSPTVGLAFGETQYF
NA	TRBJ2-3	medium-sized	TRBV13	TGTGCCAGCAGCCGGTGGGAGCGACGGACAGATACGCAGTATTTT	CASSRWERRTDTQYF
NA	TRBJ2-2	NA	TRBV2	TGTGCCAGCGTGTGGCAGGGCACCGGGGAGCTGTTTTTT	CASVWQGTGELFF
NA	TRBJ1-5	NA	TRBV27	TGTGCCAGCAGTTTAGCAGGGGACAATCAGCCCCAGCATTTT	CASSLAGDNQPQHF
TRBD1	TRBJ2-3	NA	TRBV29-1	TGCAGCGTTCCTGCGACAGGGGGCGTGGATACGCAGTATTTT	CSVPATGGVDTQYF
NA	TRBJ2-1	few	TRBV7-8	TGTGCCAGCAGCCCTTACAGCAATGAGCAGTTCTTC	CASSPYSNEQFF
NA	TRBJ1-3	many	TRBV6-5	TGTGCCAGCAGTTACTCGCAGGGGAAAGCTGGAAACACCATATATTTT	CASSYSQGKAGNTIYF
NA	TRBJ2-1	medium-sized	TRBV6-2/TRBV6-3	TGTGCCAGCAGTCCCCCTCCGCGGGACGTTGAGCAGTTCTTC	CASSPPPRDVEQFF
TRBD2	TRBJ2-1	medium-sized	TRBV4-3	TGCGCCAGCAGCCAAGAAGGTAGCGGGGGATACAATGAGCAGTTCTTC	CASSQEGSGGYNEQFF
NA	TRBJ2-5	many	TRBV7-9	TGTGCCAGCAGTCTCTCCTGGGGATCCCAAGAGACCCAGTACTTC	CASSLSWGSQETQYF
NA	TRBJ1-1	few	TRBV18	TGTGCCAGCACAATAAGCGGTGCCAGGGTAAACACTGAAGCTTTCTTT	CASTISGARVNTEAFF
NA	TRBJ2-1	NA	TRBV4-3	TGCGCCAGCAGCCAAGACCAGGTAGACCGGTTCTTC	CASSQDQVDRFF
TRBD1	TRBJ1-5	few	TRBV19	TGTGCCAGCGGACCGGTAGGGGGCCCCCGAAGCAATCAGCCCCAGCATTTT	CASGPVGGPRSNQPQHF
TRBD2	TRBJ2-1	medium-sized	TRBV4-2	TGTGCCAGCAGCCAAGGCATAAGCGGGAGCAATGAGCAGTTCTTC	CASSQGISGSNEQFF
TRBD1	TRBJ1-4	many	TRBV30	TGTGCCTGGAGGGGACAGGGCACAACTAATGAAAAACTGTTTTTT	CAWRGQGTTNEKLFF
NA	TRBJ2-7	many	TRBV11-2	TGTGCCAGCAGCTTAGGTGAGGACGTCCCGAACTACGAGCAGTACTTC	CASSLGEDVPNYEQYF
NA	TRBJ2-1	NA	TRBV20-1	TGCAGTGCTAGAGATTTGGAGCGGGTCAGCTACAATGAGCAGTTCTTC	CSARDLERVSYNEQFF
NA	TRBJ2-6	many	TRBV7-8	TGTGCCAGCAGTTCTGAGAGGCACTCTGGGGCCAACGTCCTGACTTTC	CASSSERHSGANVLTF
NA	TRBJ2-5	NA	TRBV20-1	TGCAGTGCTAGTCAATACAGCCAAGAGACCCAGTACTTC	CSASQYSQETQYF
NA	TRBJ2-3	many	TRBV19	TGTGCCAGTAGTTATACAGGGCGTACGCAGTATTTT	CASSYTGRTQYF
NA	TRBJ2-2	NA	TRBV4-2	TGTGCCAGCAGCCAGCAGCAAGGTGGGGGGCAGCGGACCGGGGAGCTGTTTTTT	CASSQQQGGGQRTGELFF
NA	TRBJ1-5	few	TRBV5-1	TGCGCCAGCAGCCCCACTGGACAGACGCTCAATCAGCCCCAGCATTTT	CASSPTGQTLNQPQHF
TRBD1	TRBJ1-3	NA	TRBV29-1	TGCAGCGTTGCGAGGGGACAGTCCTCTGGAAACACCATATATTTT	CSVARGQSSGNTIYF
NA	TRBJ2-7	many	TRBV4-2	TGTGCCAGCAGCCAAGAAGGAAGCTACGAGCAGTACTTC	CASSQEGSYEQYF
NA	TRBJ2-3	many	TRBV6-5	TGTGCCAGCAGTTACAGTGGTGTAGGGCTCACAGATACGCAGTATTTT	CASSYSGVGLTDTQYF
NA	TRBJ1-2	few	TRBV12-3/TRBV12-4	TGTGCCAGCAGTTTGGGGGGGATATATGGCTACACCTTC	CASSLGGIYGYTF
TRBD1	TRBJ2-3	many	TRBV29-1	TGCAGCGTTGAAGACAGGGACAGGCAGTATTTT	CSVEDRDRQYF
NA	TRBJ2-2	many	TRBV20-1	TGCAGTGCTAGAGATCAGGGTTCCACCGGGGAGCTGTTTTTT	CSARDQGSTGELFF
NA	TRBJ1-4	NA	TRBV27	TGTGCCAGCTCAAGCTTCAGGATGCCTAATGAAAAACTGTTTTTT	CASSSFRMPNEKLFF
NA	TRBJ2-7	medium-sized	TRBV28	TGTGCCAGCAGTATGGACCCTTTGAGGTCCGAGCAGTACTTC	CASSMDPLRSEQYF
TRBD2	TRBJ2-1	many	TRBV7-9	TGTGCCAGCAGCCGAGTAGGGACTAGCGGGAACCGCAACTACAATGAGCAGTTCTTC	CASSRVGTSGNRNYNEQFF
TRBD2	TRBJ2-1	NA	TRBV7-2	TGTGCCAGCAGCTATAGCGGGCCTACTTACAATGAGCAGTTCTTC	CASSYSGPTYNEQFF
TRBD1	TRBJ2-7	many	TRBV7-2	TGTGCCAGCAGCTTCAAGGACAGGGCCGAGCAGTACTTC	CASSFKDRAEQYF
TRBD2	TRBJ2-7	many	TRBV6-6	TGTGCCAGCAGTTTTAGAGCGGGGAGATACGAGCAGTACTTC	CASSFRAGRYEQYF
NA	TRBJ2-7	medium-sized	TRBV4-2	TGTGCCAGCAGCCAAGAGCAGGGAGGCTACGAGCAGTACTTC	CASSQEQGGYEQYF
TRBD2	TRBJ2-1	NA	TRBV20-1	TGCAGTGCTAGGGGACAGCAACTAGCGGGAGGGTACAATGAGCAGTTCTTC	CSARGQQLAGGYNEQFF